This is a list of T cell receptor beta chains from one sample in a study of STAT3 mutations in large granular lymphocyte leukemia. TCRdb's table, derived via immunoSEQ multiplex PCR, lists solely in-frame clones and lacks some. The table lists 9,000 to 15,000 clones, 76% of them singletons. Sequencing was carried out using peripheral blood mononuclear cells. All receptors come from a man aged 55-75 years with T-cell large granular lymphocyte leukemia. Some clones in this sample may be carry-over from other donors' samples. Both conserved end residues are part of each CDR3. D genes are given only for firm matches. Rows may omit the clone size; those that give it use once, few, many or a size class.

J: TRBJ2-2; V: TRBV5-1; size: -; D: -; DNA: TGCGCCAGCAGCTTATCGGGTGGGACCGGGGAGCTGTTTTTT; CDR3: CASSLSGGTGELFF
J: TRBJ1-1; V: TRBV27; size: few; D: -; DNA: TGTGCCAGCAGTGACGGGGGCAAGGACACTGAAGCTTTCTTT; CDR3: CASSDGGKDTEAFF
J: TRBJ2-7; V: TRBV5-4; size: -; D: -; DNA: TGTGCCAGCAGCTTAGAACGGTCCCAGGAGCAGTACTTC; CDR3: CASSLERSQEQYF
J: TRBJ2-7; V: TRBV9; size: -; D: -; DNA: TGTGCCAGCAGCGTAGGGTCAAACGGGATAGGCTCCTACGAGCAGTACTTC; CDR3: CASSVGSNGIGSYEQYF
J: TRBJ2-1; V: TRBV5-4; size: -; D: TRBD1; DNA: TGTGCCAGCAGCTTAGGACAGGGGAATAAGAATGAGCAGTTCTTC; CDR3: CASSLGQGNKNEQFF
J: TRBJ1-5; V: TRBV4-1; size: -; D: -; DNA: TGCGCCAGCAGCCAAGTCGGGCAGGGACATCAGCCCCAGCATTTT; CDR3: CASSQVGQGHQPQHF
J: TRBJ2-7; V: TRBV30; size: -; D: -; DNA: TGTGCCTGGAAAACACCGGGCCCTATAGGCGAGCAGTACTTC; CDR3: CAWKTPGPIGEQYF
J: TRBJ2-7; V: TRBV14; size: -; D: -; DNA: TGTGCCAGCAGCTTCCGAGCGGGTCAGTACGAGCAGTACTTC; CDR3: CASSFRAGQYEQYF
J: TRBJ2-5; V: TRBV19; size: -; D: TRBD2; DNA: TGTGCCAGTAGTCGGGCGGGAGAGGGGCAAGAGACCCAGTACTTC; CDR3: CASSRAGEGQETQYF
J: TRBJ1-2; V: TRBV10-3; size: -; D: TRBD1; DNA: TGTGCCATCAGTGAAGTTTCGGGACAGGGGGAAGGCTACACCTTC; CDR3: CAISEVSGQGEGYTF
J: TRBJ2-7; V: TRBV5-1; size: few; D: TRBD1; DNA: TGCGCCAGCAGCCTAACGACAGGGGTTGCCTACGAGCAGTACTTC; CDR3: CASSLTTGVAYEQYF
J: TRBJ2-7; V: TRBV5-4; size: -; D: -; DNA: TGTGCCAGCAGTCCGGGTGCAGGGGCCTACGAGCAGTACTTC; CDR3: CASSPGAGAYEQYF
J: TRBJ2-5; V: TRBV9; size: -; D: TRBD2; DNA: TGTGCCAGCAGCGTAGGGGGAGGGAGGGTACAAGAGACCCAGTACTTC; CDR3: CASSVGGGRVQETQYF
J: TRBJ2-6; V: TRBV4-2; size: -; D: -; DNA: TGTGCCAGCAGCCAAGATAATGCTGCTTCTGGGGCCAACGTCCTGACTTTC; CDR3: CASSQDNAASGANVLTF
J: TRBJ2-7; V: TRBV23-1; size: -; D: TRBD1; DNA: TGCGCCAGCAGTCAATCTCCGGGACAGAGTTCCTACGAGCAGTACTTC; CDR3: CASSQSPGQSSYEQYF
J: TRBJ2-6; V: TRBV4-1; size: -; D: TRBD2; DNA: TGCGCCAGCAGCCAAGTTGGGGGGGGACCTAGCTCTGGGGCCAACGTCCTGACTTTC; CDR3: CASSQVGGGPSSGANVLTF
J: TRBJ2-5; V: TRBV27; size: -; D: -; DNA: TGTGCCAGCAGTTCCCCGGGACTGGGCCAAGAGACCCAGTACTTC; CDR3: CASSSPGLGQETQYF
J: TRBJ1-5; V: TRBV4-1; size: few; D: -; DNA: TGCGCCAGCAGCCTCAGGGATAATCAGCCCCAGCATTTT; CDR3: CASSLRDNQPQHF
J: TRBJ2-2; V: TRBV9; size: -; D: -; DNA: TGTGCCAGCAGCGTAGCAGGGAACACCGGGGAGCTGTTTTTT; CDR3: CASSVAGNTGELFF
J: TRBJ1-5; V: TRBV30; size: once; D: -; DNA: TGTGCCTGGAGTTCGGCGCGATATCAGCCCCAGCATTTT; CDR3: CAWSSARYQPQHF
J: TRBJ2-7; V: TRBV6-5; size: -; D: -; DNA: TGTGCCAGCAGTTACTCGGCACCTCAACCCTACGAGCAGTACTTC; CDR3: CASSYSAPQPYEQYF
J: TRBJ1-2; V: TRBV28; size: -; D: -; DNA: TGTGCCAGCAGCCTAGAAGATGGCTACACCTTC; CDR3: CASSLEDGYTF
J: TRBJ2-1; V: TRBV19; size: -; D: -; DNA: TGTGCCAGTAGTGTTAATGGGGGAAACTACAATGAGCAGTTCTTC; CDR3: CASSVNGGNYNEQFF
J: TRBJ2-6; V: TRBV12-5; size: -; D: -; DNA: TGTGCTAGTGGTTTGGTAGCAGTCTCTGGGGCCAACGTCCTGACTTTC; CDR3: CASGLVAVSGANVLTF
J: TRBJ2-7; V: TRBV30; size: -; D: -; DNA: TGTGCCTGCCGGGACTTAGCCTACGAGCAGTACTTC; CDR3: CACRDLAYEQYF
J: TRBJ2-2; V: TRBV25-1; size: -; D: TRBD2; DNA: TGTGCCAGCAGTGAGCCGCTAGCGGTTAACACCGGGGAGCTGTTTTTT; CDR3: CASSEPLAVNTGELFF
J: TRBJ1-2; V: TRBV5-8; size: -; D: TRBD1; DNA: TGTGCCAGCAGCGCCGGGACAGACATAGCCCTCCCTGGCTACACCTTC; CDR3: CASSAGTDIALPGYTF
J: TRBJ2-3; V: TRBV5-4; size: -; D: TRBD2; DNA: TGTGCCAGCAGGCAGACTAGCGGGAGCAGCACAGATACGCAGTATTTT; CDR3: CASRQTSGSSTDTQYF
J: TRBJ2-5; V: TRBV5-1; size: -; D: -; DNA: TGCGCCAGCAGGGGGGGGCAGCAAGAGACCCAGTACTTC; CDR3: CASRGGQQETQYF
J: TRBJ1-2; V: TRBV6-5; size: -; D: -; DNA: TGTGCCAGCAGTTTGAATCGGAGGTATGGCTACACCTTC; CDR3: CASSLNRRYGYTF
J: TRBJ2-7; V: TRBV7-9; size: medium-sized; D: -; DNA: TGTGCCAGCAGCCCCCTCGACCTAGCCTACGAGCAGTACTTC; CDR3: CASSPLDLAYEQYF
J: TRBJ2-1; V: TRBV29-1; size: -; D: TRBD2; DNA: TGCAGCGGCCTAGCGGGAGGTAATGAGCAGTTCTTC; CDR3: CSGLAGGNEQFF
J: TRBJ2-3; V: TRBV5-4; size: -; D: TRBD2; DNA: TGTGCCAGCAGCTTGGGTAGCGGGACCACAGATACGCAGTATTTT; CDR3: CASSLGSGTTDTQYF
J: TRBJ2-2; V: TRBV27; size: few; D: -; DNA: TGTGCCAGCAGTCCTCTCATCACCGGGGAGCTGTTTTTT; CDR3: CASSPLITGELFF
J: TRBJ2-7; V: TRBV4-2; size: -; D: TRBD2; DNA: TGTGCCAGCAGCCAAGCCCGGACTAGCGTCTACGAGCAGTACTTC; CDR3: CASSQARTSVYEQYF
J: TRBJ2-2; V: TRBV30; size: -; D: -; DNA: TGTGCCTGGAGTGTAGAAGGATTAGCTCTCACCGGGGAGCTGTTTTTT; CDR3: CAWSVEGLALTGELFF
J: TRBJ1-1; V: TRBV7-2; size: -; D: -; DNA: TGTGCCAGCAGCCCCTGGGGGATAAACGCTGAAGCTTTCTTT; CDR3: CASSPWGINAEAFF
J: TRBJ1-1; V: TRBV28; size: -; D: TRBD1; DNA: TGTGCCAGCAGTTTAGAGGCAGGGGGCTTTAGAAAAGCTTTCTTT; CDR3: CASSLEAGGFRKAFF
J: TRBJ2-5; V: TRBV19; size: few; D: TRBD2; DNA: TGTGCCAGTAGTGGGGGAGGGATGGTCGGGGGAGAGACCCAGTACTTC; CDR3: CASSGGGMVGGETQYF